The rows below give T cell receptor beta chains drawn from one sample of a study of cytomegalovirus exposure and HLA in healthy donors. Measured with immunoSEQ multiplex PCR; TCRdb has only the in-frame clones, and not every one. The sample has 150,000 to 200,000 clones; 86% are singletons. The specimen was PBMCs. These receptor sequences come from a woman younger than 35 in good health and CMV-seronegative. CDR3s leave out the opening cysteine and the closing phenylalanine or tryptophan. The order of the fields is V gene, J gene, CDR3 protein.

TRBV6-5	TRBJ1-1	ASSRGRAGEAF
TRBV6-1	TRBJ1-5	ASKWQGNQPQH
TRBV6-4	TRBJ2-3	ASSYSSTDTQY
TRBV5-4	TRBJ1-4	AAGATNEKLF
TRBV5-6	TRBJ1-5	ASSRGSNQPQH
TRBV5-1	TRBJ1-2	ASSSGTGNYGYT
TRBV5-4	TRBJ2-7	ASRYLPDRGSEQY
TRBV6-5	TRBJ1-2	ASSFIRGYGYT
TRBV30	TRBJ1-1	AWSTRRNTEAF
TRBV5-1	TRBJ1-1	ASSRTWANTEAF
TRBV11-2	TRBJ1-2	ASSPAGQGNYGYT
TRBV20-1	TRBJ2-7	SSQQGSEQY
TRBV2	TRBJ1-2	ASRIRVLDGYT
TRBV6-1	TRBJ2-3	ASWGPPGFAQY
TRBV29-1	TRBJ1-1	SATDRDTEAF
TRBV6-5	TRBJ2-7	ASRHPRSNEQY
TRBV6-6	TRBJ2-7	ASSYSDSSYEQY
TRBV5-6	TRBJ2-7	ASSLAGTGFNEQY
TRBV14	TRBJ2-2	ASSLGLAGTGELF
TRBV11-2	TRBJ1-1	ASSYRAEAF
TRBV7-2	TRBJ1-2	ASSLDSSSYGYT
TRBV5-6	TRBJ1-5	ASSQRDRAGNQPQH
TRBV18	TRBJ2-1	ASSTPNNNEQF
TRBV7-2	TRBJ2-6	ASSSGSGANVLT
TRBV29-1	TRBJ1-2	SVQTGSSYGYT
TRBV9	TRBJ2-3	ASSVVERGSTDTQY
TRBV5-1	TRBJ2-5	ASQGAGETQY
TRBV10-1	TRBJ2-1	ASSERGGFYNEQF
TRBV7-2	TRBJ2-7	ASSLSPGGEEQY
TRBV14	TRBJ2-7	ASSHIYEQY
TRBV6-1	TRBJ1-5	ASTRGWESNQPQH
TRBV10-3	TRBJ2-2	AIMRGDYTGELF
TRBV13	TRBJ2-2	ASSFGRTGINTGELF
TRBV10-3	TRBJ2-3	AISGGLARRGDTQY
TRBV5-1	TRBJ2-2	ASSLIGQRQNTGELF
TRBV11-2	TRBJ2-3	ASLGAVDEYTQY
TRBV5-1	TRBJ1-2	ASSLVGREDYGYT
TRBV30	TRBJ2-7	AWSLRGLAGGSYEQY
TRBV6-4	TRBJ2-1	ASSEDGGSGNEQF
TRBV20-1	TRBJ2-3	SARAADTQY
TRBV5-6	TRBJ2-7	ASSLATLRQGNYEQY
TRBV5-1	TRBJ2-2	ASSLLAGVNTGELF
TRBV5-1	TRBJ2-2	ASSPYLPGGDTGELF
TRBV7-3	TRBJ2-3	ASSYRDPTDTQY
TRBV18	TRBJ1-4	ASSPPSGYEKLF
TRBV28	TRBJ2-2	ASLDITNTGELF
TRBV4-1	TRBJ2-3	ASSHPPGLPDTQY
TRBV27	TRBJ1-1	ASSLSIGVATEAF
TRBV25-1	TRBJ1-5	ASSGTGGVGQPQH
TRBV10-3	TRBJ2-1	AISERVGGRSYNEQF
TRBV19	TRBJ1-1	ASSILLGRGSTEAF
TRBV7-9	TRBJ1-2	ASGALGGGDYGYT
TRBV5-6	TRBJ2-2	ASSLGLAATGELF
TRBV6-6	TRBJ2-7	ASSYEASVDEQY
TRBV2	TRBJ1-2	ASRQGVSNYGYT